Listed below are T cell receptor beta chains from one sample, sequenced in a study of cytomegalovirus exposure and HLA in healthy donors. Clones were read by immunoSEQ multiplex PCR, and TCRdb kept only the in-frame ones, dropping some. The data contain 150,000 to 200,000 clones, about 79% of them seen just once; the ten biggest clones take up about 6%. Sequenced sample: PBMCs. The receptors derive from a man aged 45-60 years in good health and CMV-seropositive. CDR3s include the opening cysteine and the closing phenylalanine or tryptophan. The D gene is left open where the match is weak. Expanded clones are given a class, and other clones once, few, many or no size at all.

clone size: -
D gene: -
J gene: TRBJ2-5
V gene: TRBV19
CDR3 DNA: TGTGCCAGTAGTCTACGCAGGGGGGCAGAGACCCAGTACTTC
CDR3 protein: CASSLRRGAETQYF

clone size: once
D gene: -
J gene: TRBJ2-7
V gene: TRBV7-9
CDR3 DNA: TGTGCCAGCAGCGCGCGCCGGGACTCTAACTTCGTCTCCTACGAGCAGTACTTC
CDR3 protein: CASSARRDSNFVSYEQYF

clone size: -
D gene: TRBD2
J gene: TRBJ2-2
V gene: TRBV7-2
CDR3 DNA: TGTGCCAGCAGCCAGCGGGGGGGACCGAACACCGGGGAGCTGTTTTTT
CDR3 protein: CASSQRGGPNTGELFF

clone size: -
D gene: -
J gene: TRBJ2-1
V gene: TRBV2
CDR3 DNA: TGTGCCAGCAGTGCCATTTACAATGAGCAGTTCTTC
CDR3 protein: CASSAIYNEQFF

clone size: -
D gene: -
J gene: TRBJ2-1
V gene: TRBV7-3
CDR3 DNA: TGTGCCAGCAGCTCTCCCCTCTGGGGGGATGAGCAGTTCTTC
CDR3 protein: CASSSPLWGDEQFF

clone size: -
D gene: TRBD1
J gene: TRBJ1-1
V gene: TRBV29-1
CDR3 DNA: TGCAGCGGCGACAGGGGCGCTGAAGCTTTCTTT
CDR3 protein: CSGDRGAEAFF

clone size: -
D gene: -
J gene: TRBJ2-7
V gene: TRBV6-1
CDR3 DNA: TGTGCCAGCATCGACCCCGGGGGAGGTCCCTACGAGCAGTACTTC
CDR3 protein: CASIDPGGGPYEQYF

clone size: -
D gene: TRBD1
J gene: TRBJ1-5
V gene: TRBV5-5
CDR3 DNA: TGTGCCAGCAGCCCGACCCGACAGGGCCTCTGGAATCAGCCCCAGCATTTT
CDR3 protein: CASSPTRQGLWNQPQHF

clone size: -
D gene: -
J gene: TRBJ2-1
V gene: TRBV6-5
CDR3 DNA: TGTGCCAGCAGTTACGGCACGCCATCCTACAATGAGCAGTTCTTC
CDR3 protein: CASSYGTPSYNEQFF

clone size: few
D gene: TRBD1
J gene: TRBJ2-5
V gene: TRBV6-5
CDR3 DNA: TGTGCCAGCAGTTACGTGGGACAGGGAGAGACCCAGTACTTC
CDR3 protein: CASSYVGQGETQYF

clone size: -
D gene: TRBD2
J gene: TRBJ2-1
V gene: TRBV9
CDR3 DNA: TGTGCCAGCAGCGTGGCGGGGGGCGGGGGGGAGCAGTTCTTC
CDR3 protein: CASSVAGGGGEQFF

clone size: -
D gene: TRBD2
J gene: TRBJ2-3
V gene: TRBV4-1
CDR3 DNA: TGCGCCAGCAGCCAAGGGATAGCGGGGACGGGCACAGATACGCAGTATTTT
CDR3 protein: CASSQGIAGTGTDTQYF

clone size: -
D gene: -
J gene: TRBJ2-1
V gene: TRBV25-1
CDR3 DNA: TGTGCCAGCAGTGCCTGGGACACGCACTACAATGAGCAGTTCTTC
CDR3 protein: CASSAWDTHYNEQFF

clone size: -
D gene: -
J gene: TRBJ1-2
V gene: TRBV19
CDR3 DNA: TGTGCCACTCGTACCCCGGGGGGAGGTGGCTACACCTTC
CDR3 protein: CATRTPGGGGYTF

clone size: -
D gene: -
J gene: TRBJ2-5
V gene: TRBV19
CDR3 DNA: TGTGCCAGTAGTAGGGCAGCAGAGACCCAGTACTTC
CDR3 protein: CASSRAAETQYF

clone size: -
D gene: TRBD1
J gene: TRBJ1-1
V gene: TRBV11-3
CDR3 DNA: TGTGCCAGCAGCCGACAGGGATACACTGAAGCTTTCTTT
CDR3 protein: CASSRQGYTEAFF

clone size: -
D gene: -
J gene: TRBJ1-6
V gene: TRBV25-1
CDR3 DNA: TGTGCCAGCAGTGAATATCCGGCCGCAGGGAAAAATTCACCCCTCCACTTT
CDR3 protein: CASSEYPAAGKNSPLHF

clone size: -
D gene: TRBD1
J gene: TRBJ1-6
V gene: TRBV27
CDR3 DNA: TGTGCCAGCGCGACAGGGATATTAAATAATTCACCCCTCCACTTT
CDR3 protein: CASATGILNNSPLHF

clone size: -
D gene: -
J gene: TRBJ1-1
V gene: TRBV11-3
CDR3 DNA: TGTGCCAGCAGCTTCCAGGAGAACACTGAAGCTTTCTTT
CDR3 protein: CASSFQENTEAFF

clone size: -
D gene: TRBD2
J gene: TRBJ2-1
V gene: TRBV9
CDR3 DNA: TGTGCCAGCAGCGTACCCCGGGCGGGGGAAAACAATGAGCAGTTCTTC
CDR3 protein: CASSVPRAGENNEQFF

clone size: -
D gene: -
J gene: TRBJ2-3
V gene: TRBV19
CDR3 DNA: TGTGCCAGTAGTAACTACAGGGAGGGGACAGATACGCAGTATTTT
CDR3 protein: CASSNYREGTDTQYF

clone size: -
D gene: TRBD2
J gene: TRBJ2-1
V gene: TRBV7-6
CDR3 DNA: TGTGCCAGCAGCTTAGAAGCGGGACCATCCTACAATGAGCAGTTCTTC
CDR3 protein: CASSLEAGPSYNEQFF

clone size: few
D gene: -
J gene: TRBJ1-1
V gene: TRBV14
CDR3 DNA: TGTGCCAGCAGCCAAGGGGGAGGGGATGGTGCTTTCTTT
CDR3 protein: CASSQGGGDGAFF

clone size: -
D gene: TRBD2
J gene: TRBJ2-5
V gene: TRBV27
CDR3 DNA: TGTGCCAGCAGTTTACGGACTAGCGGGGGGCCCGTTCGGACCCAGTACTTC
CDR3 protein: CASSLRTSGGPVRTQYF

clone size: few
D gene: TRBD1
J gene: TRBJ1-1
V gene: TRBV5-1
CDR3 DNA: TGCGCCAGCAGCCCGGGGACAGGTTCCACTGAAGCTTTCTTT
CDR3 protein: CASSPGTGSTEAFF

clone size: once
D gene: -
J gene: TRBJ2-1
V gene: TRBV9
CDR3 DNA: TGTGCCAGCACCTTTCGCGACTCCACCTACAATGAGCAGTTCTTC
CDR3 protein: CASTFRDSTYNEQFF

clone size: -
D gene: -
J gene: TRBJ2-1
V gene: TRBV19
CDR3 DNA: TGTGCCAGTAGACAGAAGTCCTACAATGAGCAGTTCTTC
CDR3 protein: CASRQKSYNEQFF

clone size: -
D gene: TRBD1
J gene: TRBJ2-7
V gene: TRBV6-1
CDR3 DNA: TGTGCCAGCAGTGAAGTCTCGAGGGGGCTCGGGTCCTACGAGCAGTACTTC
CDR3 protein: CASSEVSRGLGSYEQYF

clone size: -
D gene: -
J gene: TRBJ1-2
V gene: TRBV30
CDR3 DNA: TGTGCCTGGAGTGTACTGGGAGGGGGGAACTATGGCTACACCTTC
CDR3 protein: CAWSVLGGGNYGYTF

clone size: -
D gene: TRBD1
J gene: TRBJ2-7
V gene: TRBV5-1
CDR3 DNA: TGCGCCAGCAGCGTGGACAGGGTGAGGGAGCAGTACTTC
CDR3 protein: CASSVDRVREQYF

clone size: -
D gene: -
J gene: TRBJ2-2
V gene: TRBV5-1
CDR3 DNA: TGCGCCAGCAGCTTGTCCCTTGACACCGGGGAGCTGTTTTTT
CDR3 protein: CASSLSLDTGELFF

clone size: -
D gene: -
J gene: TRBJ1-2
V gene: TRBV19
CDR3 DNA: TGTGCCAGTAGTATAGCAGGGTTTTATGGCTACACCTTC
CDR3 protein: CASSIAGFYGYTF

clone size: -
D gene: TRBD2
J gene: TRBJ2-3
V gene: TRBV2
CDR3 DNA: TGTGCCAGCAGGGGGAGGGGTAGCCGAACAGATACGCAGTATTTT
CDR3 protein: CASRGRGSRTDTQYF